Below, one TCR beta chain is given with its context. Its specificity is not known. Sequence at one end of the junction differs from germline and may be a read error. These data come from a study of molecular identifiers for immune sequencing clone quantification. Findings and limits, study-wide: Spiked Jurkat TCR RNA equivalent to one cell was reportedly detectable in one million naive cells.

A single record per CDR3 protein comes from TCRdb applying MiXCR to the PCR reads. The table shows about 36,000 distinct CDR3 sequences, with about a fifth occurring only once. This CDR3 comprises 15 residues. Germline lookup yields CDR1 MNHEY and CDR2 SVGEGT. This chain uses TRBV6-2 or TRBV6-3 with TRBJ2-1; D call uncertain. The material sequenced was naive CD8+ T cells from blood, with Jurkat cell RNA spiked in. The subset: FACS-sorted CD8+CD4-CCR7+CD45RA+ naive T cells. The clonotype originates from a human donor in good health. Some libraries in this study had Jurkat cell RNA spiked in. The DNA of the CDR3 is TGTGCCAGCGGTTACCAGTGGCCCTTTGACAATGAGCAGTTCTTC. Residues: CASGYQWPFDNEQFF.